The present T cell receptor (beta chain) was sequenced within a study of CD8+ T cells in alopecia areata. Study overall: Treated patients were scored for severity by percent of scalp affected.

V lost 3 bases and J 10 bases, leaving 16 bases between the germline ends. In germline, CDR1 is SGHTA, CDR2 FQGTGA. The CDR3 length is 14 residues. Once RNA had been extracted, it was reverse transcribed into cDNA to act as the sequencing template. Data came from immunoSEQ multiplex PCR; TCRdb stores just in-frame clones and leaves some out. The table shows 100,000 or so clones, with about three fifths occurring only once. The treatment is: oral pan-JAK inhibitor, 5-10 mg twice daily. The chain has TRBV7-3 and TRBJ2-1; D is perhaps TRBD2 (5 bases). The sequenced sample was CD8+ T cells sorted from blood, obtained at approximately week 61, from a patient treated with tofacitinib. This clonotype was obtained from a human donor with alopecia areata. CDR3 nucleotides: TGTGCCAGCAGCTTCGACCACCCAGCGGACGAGCAGTTCTTC. Protein: CASSFDHPADEQFF. The full variable domain, completed using reference TRBV7-3 and TRBJ2-1, is GAGVSQTPSNKVTEKGKYVELRCDPISGHTALYWYRQSLGQGPEFLIYFQGTGAADDSGLPNDRFFAVRPEGSVSTLKIQRTERGDSAVYLCASSFDHPADEQFFGPGTRLTVL.